The 22 T cell receptor beta chains given below trace back to one sample, sequenced in a study of OX40 agonist ivuxolimab in advanced cancers. This table comes from immunoSEQ multiplex PCR, and its TCRdb copy is limited to in-frame clones, with some not included. The sample includes 43,000 or so clones, about 74% of them seen just once. The sequencing here drew on CD4+ or CD8+ T cells sorted from blood, taken in a trial of the OX40 agonist ivuxolimab. Every receptor here comes from an adult with an advanced solid tumor such as melanoma, head and neck, liver or kidney cancer.

The chain combines TRBV4-1 with TRBJ2-1, with 13 bases aligning to TRBD2. The V segment lost 1 base and the J segment 4 bases; nucleotides outside the gene matches: 4. Germline CDR1 reads MGHRA; CDR2 reads YSYEKL. The CDR3 length is 17 residues. Written as DNA, the CDR3 is TGCGCCAGCAGCCAAGGGACTAGCGGGGGCGGGTACAATGAGCAGTTCTTC. Its protein product is CASSQGTSGGGYNEQFF.

V and J are TRBV29-1 and TRBJ1-5; D is unclear. Trimming shortened V by 1 base and J by 3 bases, and 7 bases separated the two germline ends. CDR1 is SQVTM and CDR2 is ANQGSEA in the germline V gene. The CDR3 covers 13 residues. CDR3 DNA: TGCAGCGTTGAAGCTGGGAACAATCAGCCCCAGCATTTT. This gives the protein CSVEAGNNQPQHF.

The chain has TRBV2 and TRBJ1-2; D unclear. Trimming cost V 3 bases and J 10 bases, with 21 bases left between them. The CDR3 covers 15 residues. Germline-derived CDR1 and CDR2 are SNHLY and FYNNEI. The CDR3 nucleotides read TGTGCCAGCAGTGATCCCGGACTCCCTTTTCGAGACTACACCTTC. Its translation: CASSDPGLPFRDYTF.

This rearrangement joins TRBV7-9 to TRBJ1-4; D is ambiguous. CDR3 length equals 13 residues. V was clipped by 2 bases and J by 8 bases, with 9 bases between them. Germline-derived CDR1 and CDR2 are SEHNR and FQNEAQ (reference sequence). The CDR3 loop reads CASSLMMAEKLFF. The CDR3 bases are TGTGCCAGCAGCTTAATGATGGCGGAAAAACTGTTTTTT. Drawing the rest from reference TRBV7-9 and TRBJ1-4, the complete variable domain is DTGVSQNPRHKITKRGQNVTFRCDPISEHNRLYWYRQTLGQGPEFLTYFQNEAQLEKSRLLSDRFSAERPKGSFSTLEIQRTEQGDSAMYLCASSLMMAEKLFFGSGTQLSVL.

This clone occurred once. This chain links TRBV6-5 with TRBJ2-1, with 14 bases aligning to TRBD2. Germline V gives CDR1 MNHEY, CDR2 SVGAGI. Trimming removed 5 bases from V and 6 bases from J; junction bases left unmatched: 3. The CDR3 spans 15 residues. The chain's CDR3 is CASSPTSGRANEQFF. CDR3 nucleotide sequence: TGTGCCAGCAGTCCGACTAGCGGGAGGGCCAATGAGCAGTTCTTC.

In this sample, this clone turned up a few times. The chain couples TRBV18 to TRBJ1-2; TRBD1 is a possible D gene (6 bases). CDR3 length: 15 amino acids. Germline V gene sequence: CDR1 KGHSH, CDR2 LQKENI. The V end was cut by 1 base, the J end by 6 bases, with 15 bases between. This CDR3 is CASSPRQAPRDGYTF. CDR3 DNA sequence: TGTGCCAGCTCACCACGACAGGCCCCTCGGGATGGCTACACCTTC.

The genes are TRBV4-2 and TRBJ2-2; 9 positions agree with TRBD1. The V and J ends lost 2 bases and 1 base, in that order; junction bases with no gene match: 2. Germline loops: CDR1 LGHNA, CDR2 YNFKEQ. This CDR3 region has 16 residues. CDR3 loop: CASSQPGQGNTGELFF. The CDR3, as DNA: TGTGCCAGCAGCCAACCGGGACAGGGGAACACCGGGGAGCTGTTTTTT.

The CDR3 protein is CASSSLRGHGYEQYF. CDR3 nucleotides: TGTGCCAGCAGTTCGTTACGGGGGCACGGGTACGAGCAGTACTTC. This chain joins TRBV27 and TRBJ2-7; D is tentatively TRBD1 or TRBD2 (6 bases each). This CDR3 contains 15 residues. Per germline, CDR1 MNHEY and CDR2 SMNVEV (reference sequence). V was shortened by 4 bases and J by 4 bases, with 17 bases between the two germline ends.

The chain has TRBV28 and TRBJ1-5; TRBD1 is a possible D gene (5 bases). The CDR3 totals 14 residues. V was cut by 6 bases and J by 4 bases, with 13 bases left in between. Germline-derived CDR1 and CDR2 are MDHEN and SYDVKM. The CDR3 protein is CASSAGGGNQPQHF. In DNA form, the CDR3 reads TGTGCCAGCAGCGCTGGTGGGGGAAATCAGCCCCAGCATTTT.

This chain uses TRBV5-6 with TRBJ2-1; TRBD1 or TRBD2 may be the D gene (5 bases each). The CDR3 is 15 residues long. Germline loops: CDR1 SGHDT, CDR2 YYEEEE. V gave up 1 base and J gave up 4 bases, with 12 bases separating them. The CDR3 DNA is TGTGCCAGCAGCTTGCTAGGGACGGGGTACAATGAGCAGTTCTTC. It yields the protein CASSLLGTGYNEQFF.

The genes are TRBV21-1 and TRBJ2-6. TRBV21-1 represents a pseudogene. The CDR3 has 18 residues. The CDR3 protein is CASSHLIATTKPGQRPTF. DNA of the CDR3: TGTGCCAGCAGCCATCTGATAGCTACAACAAAGCCGGGCCAACGTCCCACTTTC.

The V call is TRBV28, the J call TRBJ1-2, with 7 bases lining up with TRBD1. V dropped 11 bases and J dropped 8; count of bases not matched to a gene: 17. There are 14 residues in the CDR3. The V gene's germline CDR1 is MDHEN and CDR2 SYDVKM. Here the CDR3 reads CAAGFPEGAGGYTF. The CDR3 nucleotides are TGTGCCGCCGGATTTCCGGAGGGGGCGGGGGGCTACACCTTC.

This chain joins TRBV28 and TRBJ1-2; D possibly corresponds to TRBD1 (5 bases). The CDR3 consists of 12 residues. The V gene lost 10 bases and the J gene lost 8 bases, with 17 bases spanning the gap. Per germline, CDR1 MDHEN and CDR2 SYDVKM. The CDR3 DNA reads TGTGCCACCACAGGCCGCTTGAAGGGCTACACCTTC. Translating it yields CATTGRLKGYTF.

The rearrangement links TRBV18 to TRBJ2-7; 10 nucleotides match TRBD1. Looked up from germline, CDR1 is KGHSH and CDR2 is LQKENI. V lost 3 bases to trimming and J lost 6 bases; unmatched junction nucleotides: 5. The CDR3 is 14 residues long. CDR3 residues: CASSPSGTGVEQYF. In nucleotides, the CDR3 is TGTGCCAGCTCACCGTCCGGGACAGGGGTCGAGCAGTACTTC.

CDR3 protein: CASSQDGVGVRNQPQHF. The CDR3 DNA follows: TGCGCCAGCAGCCAAGATGGTGTGGGGGTTAGAAATCAGCCCCAGCATTTT. This chain links TRBV4-1 with TRBJ1-5; perhaps TRBD1 as D (5 bases). CDR1 is MGHRA, CDR2 YSYEKL, per germline. The CDR3 is made up of 17 amino acids. The V gene lost 0 bases and the J gene lost 4 bases, with 16 bases spanning the gap.

Here the CDR3 reads CASSEQGREAFF. For the CDR3, the DNA is TGTGCCAGCAGTGAACAGGGGAGGGAAGCTTTCTTT. The chain employs TRBV6-5 and TRBJ1-1; 7 nucleotides line up with TRBD1. V was pared by 5 bases and J by 8 bases, with 5 bases of the junction left unmatched. The CDR3 loop spans 12 amino acids. Germline CDR1 is MNHEY and CDR2 is SVGAGI.

This clone has just a few counts. V usage is TRBV7-8 and J usage is TRBJ1-5, with TRBD1 matching 7 bases. Germline CDR1 and CDR2: SGHVS and FQNEAQ. The CDR3 covers 14 residues. J lost 5 bases, V lost 5 bases, and 6 bases had no gene match. This CDR3 is CASSPQTGYQPQHF. In DNA form, the CDR3 reads TGTGCCAGCAGCCCCCAGACAGGGTATCAGCCCCAGCATTTT.

This chain links TRBV5-4 with TRBJ1-2; D is uncertain. This CDR3 has 14 residues. In germline, CDR1 is SGHNT, CDR2 YYREEE (reference sequence). Trimming took off 1 base at V and 6 bases at J, with 13 bases between the two ends. This CDR3 is CASSLFKRVDGYTF. The CDR3 coding sequence is TGTGCCAGCAGCTTGTTCAAGAGGGTGGATGGCTACACCTTC.

With regard to this clone: Other nucleotide sequences from this sample produce the same CDR3. The chain joins TRBV7-3 to TRBJ2-1, with a tentative D call TRBD1 (5 bases). This CDR3 has 15 amino acids. CDR1 is SGHTA and CDR2 is FQGTGA in the germline V gene. Trimming removed 2 bases from V and 1 base from J, with 9 bases in between. The CDR3 spells CASSLSQGSYNEQFF. CDR3 coding DNA: TGTGCCAGCAGCTTATCCCAGGGTTCCTACAATGAGCAGTTCTTC.

This sequence joins TRBV29-1 and TRBJ2-7; TRBD2 might be the D (7 bases). The ends were cut back, 1 base at V and 3 bases at J, with 10 bases in the middle. The CDR3 has 13 residues. In germline, CDR1 is SQVTM, CDR2 ANQGSEA. CDR3 nucleotides: TGCAGCGTTGAAGGGGGAGGGGGCTACGAGCAGTACTTC. Its protein product is CSVEGGGGYEQYF.

The chain is built from TRBV4-1 and TRBJ1-2; 8 nucleotides line up with TRBD1. The CDR3 consists of 13 residues. CDR1 is MGHRA, CDR2 YSYEKL, per germline. Trimming took 4 bases from V and 5 from J; bases not matched to a gene: 3. In DNA form, the CDR3 reads TGCGCCAGCAGCCCTCGACAGGGGTATGGCTACACCTTC. Protein product: CASSPRQGYGYTF.

J is TRBJ2-4 and V is TRBV14; D tentatively fits TRBD1 or TRBD2 (6 bases each). With 0 bases removed from V and 6 bases from J, the gap between germline ends came to 9 bases. Germline CDR1 SGHDN, CDR2 FVKESK. The CDR3 contains 14 residues. The CDR3 DNA follows: TGTGCCAGCAGCCAAGACGGGGGCGCAAACATTCAGTACTTC. Its protein is CASSQDGGANIQYF.